Below are 16 T cell receptor beta chains sequenced from a single sample in a study of metastatic and nonmetastatic thyroid tumors. TCRdb re-clonotyped the PCR reads via MiXCR. The sample contains 30,000 to 35,000 clones, approximately 17% of which appear only once. Every patient underwent thyroid surgery untreated. Material for sequencing was blood. The source is a female donor with papillary thyroid cancer or a benign thyroid nodule (not recorded which). Some clones in this sample may be carry-over from other donors' samples.

This clone appeared many times. The genes are TRBV10-2 and TRBJ1-5; a possible D gene is TRBD1 (6 bases). The CDR3 covers 13 residues. Germline-derived CDR1 and CDR2 are WSHSY and SAAADI. With 9 bases removed from V and 5 bases from J, the gap between germline ends came to 14 bases. The CDR3 region is CASTPGVYQPQHF. The CDR3 DNA reads as TGCGCCAGTACCCCAGGGGTCTATCAGCCCCAGCATTTT.

Concerning this clone itself: One end of the junction is discordant with germline, which a read error may explain. V usage is TRBV24-1 and J usage is TRBJ2-1; D might be TRBD1 (6 bases). CDR1 is KGHDR, CDR2 SFDVKD, per germline. The CDR3 is made up of 17 amino acids. CDR3 in amino acids: CATIDQGPSVSYNEQFF. The CDR3 bases are TGTGCCACCATTGATCAGGGGCCCTCGGTCTCCTACAATGAGCAGTTCTTC.

This clone was seen ten or more times. This sequence joins TRBV4-1 and TRBJ2-7, with no clear D. V lost 2 bases and J 5 bases, leaving 16 bases between the germline ends. The CDR3 extends over 15 amino acids. In germline, CDR1 is MGHRA, CDR2 YSYEKL. In DNA form, the CDR3 reads TGCGCCAGCAGCCAACAGGCCTATCCGCCTCACGAGCAGTACTTC. It encodes CASSQQAYPPHEQYF.

This clone was detected many times. This chain links TRBV7-2 with TRBJ2-3, with TRBD2 as a possible D gene (5 bases). The V end lost 5 bases, the J end lost 3 bases, and 21 bases lay between the germline ends. Germline CDR1 reads SGHTA; CDR2 reads FQGNSA. This CDR3 has 17 amino acids. In DNA form, the CDR3 reads TGTGCCAGCAGCCCGGCGAGGCTAGGCCCGGGGACAGATACGCAGTATTTT. It translates to CASSPARLGPGTDTQYF.

Only a few counts were recorded for this clone. At one end, the junction sequence differs from germline, possibly due to a read error. The gene calls are TRBV12-3 or TRBV12-4 and TRBJ1-1; 8 bases line up with TRBD1. This CDR3 region has 14 residues. This CDR3 is CASSLTGGDTEAFF. CDR3 bases: TGTGCCAGCAGTTTAACAGGGGGGGACACTGAAGCCTTCTTT.

This clone is medium-sized. The chain joins TRBV6-2 or TRBV6-3 to TRBJ1-1; D perhaps matches TRBD1 (5 bases). CDR3 length: 13 amino acids. Germline V CDR1 and CDR2: MNHEY, SVGEGT. The V gene lost 6 bases and the J gene lost 11 bases, with 19 bases spanning the gap. For the CDR3, the DNA is TGTGCCAGCAGAAAGGTGGGGATGCGGGACGCTTTCTTT. This translates into CASRKVGMRDAFF.

As to this clone: An end of the junction does not agree with germline; a read error may underlie this. V usage is TRBV5-1 and J usage is TRBJ2-3, with 10 nucleotides matching TRBD2. CDR1 is SGHRS, CDR2 YFSETQ, per germline. The CDR3 runs to 17 residues. The CDR3 DNA follows: TGCGCCAGCAGCTTGGAAAGCGGGAGGGCCGTCACAGATACGCGGTATTTT. Translated, it gives CASSLESGRAVTDTRYF.

Turning to this clone: Being one base from a much bigger clone, this may be a read error. The chain carries TRBV18 and TRBJ1-4, with no clear D. The germline V gene has CDR1 KGHSH and CDR2 LQKENI. The CDR3 loop spans 15 amino acids. The CDR3 region is CANSPYVATNKKLFF. Here the CDR3 DNA reads TGTGCCAACTCCCCGTACGTTGCAACTAATAAAAAACTGTTTTTT.

This clone was found many times. This chain joins TRBV10-3 and TRBJ2-5; maybe TRBD1 (6 bases). With 6 bases removed from V and 5 bases from J, the gap between germline ends came to 7 bases. CDR1 is ENHRY, CDR2 SYGVKD, per germline. The CDR3 contains 11 residues. This CDR3 reads CAISTGETQYF. CDR3 DNA sequence: TGTGCCATCAGCACAGGGGAGACCCAGTACTTC.

At least ten counts were recorded for this clone. The chain carries TRBV6-4 and TRBJ2-1, with 9 bases matching TRBD2. Unmatched junction bases numbered 8, after V lost 2 bases and J lost 6 bases. Germline CDR1 MRHNA, CDR2 SNTAGT. This CDR3 is built from 16 residues. The CDR3 DNA sequence: TGTGCCAGCAGTGACGGAGCGGGAGGCCGTTTCAATGAGCAGTTCTTC. Amino acid sequence: CASSDGAGGRFNEQFF.

This clone was counted at least ten times. This chain links TRBV29-1 with TRBJ2-1; D not resolved. From germline, CDR1 is SQVTM and CDR2 ANQGSEA. The V end lost 6 bases, the J end lost 7 bases, and 10 bases lay between the germline ends. CDR3 length: 11 residues. The CDR3 sequence: CSVGMVNEQFF. CDR3 nucleotides: TGCAGCGTGGGTATGGTGAATGAGCAGTTCTTC.

This clone appeared many times. The chain links TRBV19 to TRBJ2-1; D is unclear. The CDR3 runs 12 residues. Between the trimmed V and J ends, which lost 4 bases and 3 bases, there was a span of 4 bases. CDR1 is LNHDA, CDR2 SQIVND, per germline (reference sequence). The CDR3 DNA sequence: TGTGCCAGTAGTAGGGGCTACAATGAGCAGTTCTTC. This sequence encodes CASSRGYNEQFF.

In its sample, this clone ranks as medium-sized. The chain joins TRBV2 to TRBJ2-1; 13 bases are shared with TRBD2. There are 15 residues in the CDR3. Germline values: CDR1 SNHLY, CDR2 FYNNEI. Trimming took 6 bases from V and 8 from J; bases not matched to a gene: 7. In nucleotides, the CDR3 is TGTGCCAGCAGCAAACTAGCGGGAGGGATGGATGAGCAGTTCTTC. Protein: CASSKLAGGMDEQFF.

This clone was recorded at least ten times. The chain recombines TRBV7-2 with TRBJ2-1; D is unclear. This CDR3 has 15 amino acids. Germline CDR1 reads SGHTA; CDR2 reads FQGNSA. The V end lost 0 bases, the J end lost 2 bases, and 8 bases lay between the germline ends. The CDR3 DNA is TGTGCCAGCAGCTTAGCTGGGGTCCCCTACAATGAGCAGTTCTTC. Its protein is CASSLAGVPYNEQFF.

This clone was recorded many times. The chain carries TRBV3-1 and TRBJ2-2, with a possible D match to TRBD2 (5 bases). This CDR3 is built from 15 residues. Germline V gene sequence: CDR1 LGHDT, CDR2 YNNKEL (reference sequence). V lost 4 bases and J lost 3, with 12 bases in between. The CDR3 here is CASSPTLRDTGELFF. The DNA of the CDR3 is TGTGCCAGCAGCCCTACCTTGAGGGACACCGGGGAGCTGTTTTTT. The full variable domain, completed using reference TRBV3-1 and TRBJ2-2, is DTAVSQTPKYLVTQMGNDKSIKCEQNLGHDTMYWYKQDSKKFLKIMFSYNNKELIINETVPNRFSPKSPDKAHLNLHINSLELGDSAVYFCASSPTLRDTGELFFGEGSRLTVL.

This clone was counted ten times or more. CDR3 sequence reads: CSARSGGLNQPQHF. CDR3 DNA sequence: TGCAGTGCTAGATCAGGGGGACTCAATCAGCCCCAGCATTTT. The genes are TRBV20-1 and TRBJ1-5, with 7 bases aligning to TRBD1. Germline loops: CDR1 DFQATT, CDR2 SNEGSKA (reference sequence). Unmatched junction bases numbered 4, after V lost 2 bases and J lost 3 bases. The CDR3 loop spans 14 amino acids.